These 18 T cell receptor beta chains were sequenced from one sample in a study of cytomegalovirus exposure and HLA in healthy donors. Primers: 60 Vbeta forward and 13 Jbeta reverse. Measured with immunoSEQ multiplex PCR; TCRdb has only the in-frame clones, and not every one. The repertoire holds about 150,000 clones, with under 75% as singletons. The specimen was PBMCs. The origin of the receptors is a woman in her 40s in good health and CMV-seronegative.

CDR3 bases: TGCGCCAGCAGCCAAGAAGGTGAAGGGGGAAACTATGGCTACACCTTC. The encoded protein is CASSQEGEGGNYGYTF. This chain uses TRBV4-1 with TRBJ1-2; a possible D gene is TRBD1 (6 bases). This CDR3 comprises 16 residues. Germline-derived CDR1 and CDR2 are MGHRA and YSYEKL. Between the trimmed V and J ends, which lost 0 bases and 2 bases, there was a span of 13 bases.

This clone turned up a few times. The gene calls are TRBV19 and TRBJ1-5; D is ambiguous. The CDR3 contains 14 residues. Germline values: CDR1 LNHDA, CDR2 SQIVND (reference sequence). Trimming shortened V by 0 bases and J by 6 bases, and 9 bases separated the two germline ends. CDR3 sequence: CASSIDWTLQPQHF. The CDR3 DNA reads TGTGCCAGTAGTATAGATTGGACTCTTCAGCCCCAGCATTTT. Full variable domain (missing parts from reference TRBV19 and TRBJ1-5): DGGITQSPKYLFRKEGQNVTLSCEQNLNHDAMYWYRQDPGQGLRLIYYSQIVNDFQKGDIAEGYSVSREKKESFPLTVTSAQKNPTAFYLCASSIDWTLQPQHFGDGTRLSIL.

This clone was seen just once. The chain carries TRBV5-1 and TRBJ1-1; a possible D gene is TRBD1 (5 bases). V was clipped by 4 bases and J by 7 bases, with 11 bases between them. The CDR3 is 12 residues long. CDR1 and CDR2 from the germline V gene are SGHRS and YFSETQ. In DNA form, the CDR3 reads TGCGCCAGCAGCCTCCAGACAGATGAAGCTTTCTTT. Translating it yields CASSLQTDEAFF.

The chain couples TRBV4-1 to TRBJ2-7; D might be TRBD1 (6 bases). V was cut by 1 base and J by 4 bases, with 14 bases left in between. Germline lookup yields CDR1 MGHRA and CDR2 YSYEKL. The CDR3 spans 15 residues. The CDR3, as DNA: TGCGCCAGCAGCCAAGGACAGGAGACACTGTACGAGCAGTACTTC. It codes for CASSQGQETLYEQYF.

In this sample, this clone turned up once. The chain uses TRBV19 and TRBJ2-5, with 13 bases aligning to TRBD2. With 5 bases clipped from V and 2 bases from J, the junction kept 2 bases outside the gene matches. CDR3 length: 15 residues. Germline V gives CDR1 LNHDA, CDR2 SQIVND (reference sequence). The CDR3 DNA reads TGTGCCAGTAGTTTGACTAGCGGGGGGCAAGAGACCCAGTACTTC. Residues: CASSLTSGGQETQYF. Drawing the rest from reference TRBV19 and TRBJ2-5, the complete variable domain is DGGITQSPKYLFRKEGQNVTLSCEQNLNHDAMYWYRQDPGQGLRLIYYSQIVNDFQKGDIAEGYSVSREKKESFPLTVTSAQKNPTAFYLCASSLTSGGQETQYFGPGTRLLVL.

This clone was detected a few times. This CDR3 reads CASSPRRGYGYTF. DNA for the CDR3: TGTGCCAGCAGTCCCCGGCGGGGCTATGGCTACACCTTC. V and J are TRBV27 and TRBJ1-2; D remains ambiguous. The CDR3 length is 13 residues. Germline V gene lookup returns CDR1 MNHEY and CDR2 SMNVEV (reference sequence). V lost 5 bases, J lost 4 bases, and 11 bases lay in between.

This clone was seen more than once but under ten times. CDR3: CASSAHRGRNTEAFF. The CDR3 DNA sequence: TGTGCCAGTAGTGCCCACAGGGGGCGGAACACTGAAGCTTTCTTT. The V call is TRBV19, the J call TRBJ1-1; 9 nucleotides line up with TRBD1. This CDR3 spans 15 amino acids. CDR1 LNHDA and CDR2 SQIVND come from the germline V gene (reference sequence). The trim removed 5 bases at V and 1 base at J, leaving 5 bases unmatched.

The table lists this clone with a few counts. The gene calls are TRBV18 and TRBJ1-6; 10 bases align to TRBD1. V dropped 6 bases and J dropped 6; count of bases not matched to a gene: 2. This CDR3 is 14 amino acids long. Looked up from germline, CDR1 is KGHSH and CDR2 is LQKENI. This chain's CDR3 is CASSRDRGNSPLHF. As DNA, the CDR3 is TGTGCCAGCTCGCGGGACAGGGGTAATTCACCCCTCCACTTT.

As for this clone: Other DNA sequences in this sample translate to the same CDR3. The CDR3 DNA sequence: TGTGCCAGCAGATCTAGCACAGATACGCAGTATTTT. The encoded protein is CASRSSTDTQYF. The chain links TRBV6-5 to TRBJ2-3, with unresolved D. This CDR3 has 12 residues. The V gene's germline CDR1 is MNHEY and CDR2 SVGAGI. Trimming pared 6 bases from V and 0 bases from J, leaving 4 bases between.

In its sample, this clone was seen a few times. Given the absence of the conserved phenylalanine or tryptophan at the CDR3 end, a read error is likely. The DNA is omitted, as the CDR3 cannot be located on it reliably, and the CDR3 follows TCRdb's listing. V usage is TRBV21-1 and J usage is TRBJ1-4; no DNA check was done on the table's D call, TRBD1. TRBV21-1 is labeled a pseudogene. The CDR3 sequence runs 11 residues, both termini included. The CDR3 sequence: CASSKNPKLFQ.

The gene calls are TRBV4-1 and TRBJ2-5, with 9 bases lining up with TRBD1. The trim removed 4 bases at V and 4 bases at J, leaving 7 bases unmatched. CDR3 length: 15 amino acids. Per the germline V gene, CDR1 is MGHRA and CDR2 is YSYEKL. The CDR3 nucleotides read TGCGCCAGCAGCCCACAGGGACAGGGAGGAGAGACCCAGTACTTC. This sequence encodes CASSPQGQGGETQYF.

This clone was observed once. CDR3 nucleotides: TGTGCCATCAGTGAGCCCCATCGGCAGGGTGGAAATTCACCCCTCCACTTT. Residues: CAISEPHRQGGNSPLHF. The genes are TRBV10-3 and TRBJ1-6; tentatively, D is TRBD1 (5 bases). This CDR3 contains 17 residues. The germline V gene encodes CDR1 ENHRY and CDR2 SYGVKD. V lost 2 bases, J lost 7 bases, and 18 bases lay in between.

The chain links TRBV4-3 to TRBJ2-7, with TRBD1 matching over 8 bases. CDR1 and CDR2 from the germline V gene are LGHNA and YSLEER. V gave up 1 base and J gave up 2 bases; unmatched junction bases: 7. This CDR3 contains 16 residues. CDR3 bases: TGCGCCAGCAGCCAAGTTTCCACAGGGGGAGCCTACGAGCAGTACTTC. The encoded protein is CASSQVSTGGAYEQYF.

The V and J genes are TRBV4-3 and TRBJ1-2; 7 nucleotides match TRBD1. Germline trimming cut 0 bases from V and 5 bases from J; bases unmatched to any gene: 6. Looked up from germline, CDR1 is LGHNA and CDR2 is YSLEER. This CDR3 has 15 amino acids. The CDR3 here is CASSQETGEGYGYTF. The DNA for the CDR3 is TGCGCCAGCAGCCAAGAAACAGGGGAAGGGTATGGCTACACCTTC.

The chain recombines TRBV6-5 with TRBJ1-3, with a tentative D call TRBD1 (5 bases). V gave up 2 bases and J gave up 0 bases, with 11 bases separating them. The germline CDR1 and CDR2 sequences are MNHEY and SVGAGI. The CDR3 extends over 16 amino acids. For the CDR3, the DNA is TGTGCCAGCAGTTACAGCCAGGGCAACTCTGGAAACACCATATATTTT. It yields the protein CASSYSQGNSGNTIYF.

This chain uses TRBV19 with TRBJ1-3; no firm D call. This CDR3 region has 16 residues. Trimming took off 3 bases at V and 2 bases at J, with 14 bases between the two ends. Germline V gene lookup returns CDR1 LNHDA and CDR2 SQIVND (reference sequence). CDR3 sequence: CASSMSLASAGNTIYF. In nucleotides, the CDR3 is TGTGCCAGTAGTATGAGCCTCGCGAGTGCTGGAAACACCATATATTTT.

The rearrangement joins TRBV7-8 to TRBJ2-7, with D hard to call. The germline CDR1 and CDR2 sequences are SGHVS and FQNEAQ. Deletions cut 3 bases from V and 7 bases from J, with 10 bases between. The CDR3 has 12 residues. The CDR3 loop is CASSFEVREQYF. CDR3 sequence (DNA): TGTGCCAGCAGCTTCGAGGTCCGGGAGCAGTACTTC.

The chain joins TRBV4-1 to TRBJ1-5; TRBD1 aligns across 7 bases. The CDR3 sequence is 15 residues long. V lost 1 base, J lost 7 bases, and 7 bases stayed unmatched. Germline lookup yields CDR1 MGHRA and CDR2 YSYEKL. The DNA for the CDR3 is TGCGCCAGCAGCCAAGGAGACAGGGATGGACAGCCCCAGCATTTT. The encoded protein is CASSQGDRDGQPQHF.